This TCR beta chain comes out of a study of beta chain features in type 1 diabetes. Whole-study context: Sorted cells, 90 million to 120 million in number, were examined across all samples.

The sequenced template was cDNA made from the entire isolated RNA. The assay was immunoSEQ multiplex PCR, and TCRdb's table has in-frame clones only and misses some. The repertoire holds under 950,000 clones, with roughly 16% as singletons. A CD45RO/CCR7/CD25/CD127/CD95/CD27 panel sorted naive, central memory, regulatory and stem cell-like memory CD4+ cells. Sort purity for all populations was recorded as exceeding 98%. In germline, CDR1 is LNHDA, CDR2 SQIVND (reference sequence). The V gene lost 7 bases and the J gene lost 3 bases, with 15 bases spanning the gap. The CDR3 contains 15 residues. The rearrangement joins TRBV19 to TRBJ1-4; perhaps TRBD1 as D (6 bases). The TCR sequence derives from a woman younger than 35 in good health. Sequenced material: naive CD4+ T cells from blood. The CDR3 sequence: CASKATWTANEKLFF. The CDR3 bases are TGTGCCAGTAAGGCGACTTGGACAGCTAATGAAAAACTGTTTTTT.